What follows is one T cell receptor (beta chain) and its context. These data originate in a study of blood T cell repertoires in COVID-19. At the level of the study: PBMCs, B-cell-depleted T cells, or T cells provided the cDNA or gDNA that made up the material.

Per the authors' pipeline: Cell counts per sample came from amplifying reference gene primers. Clones were sequenced by immunoSEQ multiplex PCR, and TCRdb holds only the in-frame ones, with some missing. For V, J and clone size, that table is used; D and trimming come from the DNA. The profile covers 150,000 to 160,000 clones, with about four fifths appearing a single time and about 29% taken by the ten largest. The sequence was collected from a woman aged 60 to 75 with acute or convalescent COVID-19. The sequenced sample was peripheral blood.

CDR3 in DNA: TGTGCCAGCAGTGAAACAGGGGGCTATGGCTACACCTTC. This translates into CASSETGGYGYTF. The gene calls are TRBV28 and TRBJ1-2; 8 positions agree with TRBD1. Germline lookup yields CDR1 MDHEN and CDR2 SYDVKM. V dropped 5 bases and J dropped 4; count of bases not matched to a gene: 3. The CDR3 length is 13 residues.